Here is one TCR beta chain with its context. Its antigen remains unknown. The germline V gene encodes CDR1 ENHRY and CDR2 SYGVKD. CDR3 length: 14 amino acids. Trimming took 0 bases from V and 2 from J, leaving 8 bases between them. This record comes from a study of beta chain features in type 1 diabetes. The wider study: Patient and healthy donor groups were alike in age, gender and cell yields.

Expressed TCRB transcripts were sequenced because the entire RNA isolate underwent reverse transcription. Reads from naive, central memory and regulatory T cell samples averaged roughly 3.3 million. Using immunoSEQ multiplex PCR, the repertoire was profiled, and TCRdb retains in-frame clones only, with some absent. The table shows some 240,000 clones, with roughly 17% occurring only once. General study findings and limits: Among patients, naive, central memory and Treg TCRB repertoires appeared more similar than among healthy donors. Insertion counts at VDJ junctions were lower in type 1 diabetes patients, who also showed more deletions there. Shorter TCRB CDR3s, moderately but significantly so, marked every one of the four CD4+ subsets in Type 1 diabetes patients.

The receptor's source is a man aged 25 to 40 with type 1 diabetes. The material sequenced was naive CD4+ T cells from blood. This chain connects TRBV10-3 to TRBJ2-7, with D perhaps matching TRBD1 (5 bases). This CDR3 is CAISESTVTYEQYF. CDR3 bases: TGTGCCATCAGTGAGTCGACAGTCACCTACGAGCAGTACTTC.